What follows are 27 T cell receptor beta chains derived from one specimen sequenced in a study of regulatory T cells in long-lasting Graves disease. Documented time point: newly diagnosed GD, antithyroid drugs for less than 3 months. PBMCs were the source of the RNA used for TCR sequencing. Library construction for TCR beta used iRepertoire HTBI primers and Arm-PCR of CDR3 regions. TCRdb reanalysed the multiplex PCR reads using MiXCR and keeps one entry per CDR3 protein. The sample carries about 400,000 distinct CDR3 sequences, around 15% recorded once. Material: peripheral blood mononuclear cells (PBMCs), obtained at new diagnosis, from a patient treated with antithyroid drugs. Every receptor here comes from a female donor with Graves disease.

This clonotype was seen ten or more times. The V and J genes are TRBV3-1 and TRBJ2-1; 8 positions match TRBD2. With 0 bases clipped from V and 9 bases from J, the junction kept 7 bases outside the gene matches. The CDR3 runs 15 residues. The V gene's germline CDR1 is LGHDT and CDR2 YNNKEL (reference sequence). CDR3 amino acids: CASSQDNREGREQFF. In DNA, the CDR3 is TGTGCCAGCAGCCAAGATAACCGGGAGGGCCGTGAGCAGTTCTTC.

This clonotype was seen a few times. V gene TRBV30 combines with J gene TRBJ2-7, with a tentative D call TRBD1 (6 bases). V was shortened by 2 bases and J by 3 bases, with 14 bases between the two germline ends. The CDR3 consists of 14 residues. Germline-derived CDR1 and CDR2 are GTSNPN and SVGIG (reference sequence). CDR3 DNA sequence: TGTGCCTGGAGTAGCCTGGGACATTTCTACGAGCAGTACTTC. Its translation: CAWSSLGHFYEQYF.

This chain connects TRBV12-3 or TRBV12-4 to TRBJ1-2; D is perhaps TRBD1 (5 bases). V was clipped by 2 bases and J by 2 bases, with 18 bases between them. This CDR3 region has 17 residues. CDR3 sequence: CASSLTNLGRINYGYTF. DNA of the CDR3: TGTGCCAGCAGTTTAACTAATTTGGGGCGGATCAACTATGGCTACACCTTC.

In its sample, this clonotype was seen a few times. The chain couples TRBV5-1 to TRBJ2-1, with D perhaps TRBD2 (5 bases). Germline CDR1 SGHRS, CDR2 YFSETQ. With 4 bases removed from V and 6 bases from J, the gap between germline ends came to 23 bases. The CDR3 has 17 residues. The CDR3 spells CASSPEGGRRSSNEQFF. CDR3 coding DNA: TGCGCCAGCAGCCCGGAAGGAGGAAGGAGATCAAGCAATGAGCAGTTCTTC.

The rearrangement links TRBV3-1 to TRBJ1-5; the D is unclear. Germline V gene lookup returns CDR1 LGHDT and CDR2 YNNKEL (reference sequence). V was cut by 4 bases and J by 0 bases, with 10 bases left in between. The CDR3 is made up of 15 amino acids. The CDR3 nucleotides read TGTGCCAGCAGCCCTGAGCCCAATAGCAATCAGCCCCAGCATTTT. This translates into CASSPEPNSNQPQHF.

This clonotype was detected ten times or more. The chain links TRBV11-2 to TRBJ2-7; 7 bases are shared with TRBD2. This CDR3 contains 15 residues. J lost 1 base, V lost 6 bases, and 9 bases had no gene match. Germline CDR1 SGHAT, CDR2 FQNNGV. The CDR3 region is CASSPTTGGSYEQYF. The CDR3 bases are TGTGCCAGCAGTCCCACTACGGGGGGATCCTACGAGCAGTACTTC.

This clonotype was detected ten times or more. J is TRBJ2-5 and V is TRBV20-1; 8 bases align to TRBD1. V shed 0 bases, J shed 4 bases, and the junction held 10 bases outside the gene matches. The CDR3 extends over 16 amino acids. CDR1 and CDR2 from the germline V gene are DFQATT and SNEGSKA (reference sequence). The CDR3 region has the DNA TGCAGTGCTAGAGATCGGAGGACAGGGATGGGAGAGACCCAGTACTTC. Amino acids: CSARDRRTGMGETQYF.

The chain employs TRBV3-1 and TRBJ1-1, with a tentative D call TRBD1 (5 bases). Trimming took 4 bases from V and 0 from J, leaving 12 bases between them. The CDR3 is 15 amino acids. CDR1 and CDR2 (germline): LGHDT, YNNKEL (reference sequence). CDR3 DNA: TGTGCCAGCAGCCCGCGACAGAACATGAACACTGAAGCTTTCTTT. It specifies CASSPRQNMNTEAFF.

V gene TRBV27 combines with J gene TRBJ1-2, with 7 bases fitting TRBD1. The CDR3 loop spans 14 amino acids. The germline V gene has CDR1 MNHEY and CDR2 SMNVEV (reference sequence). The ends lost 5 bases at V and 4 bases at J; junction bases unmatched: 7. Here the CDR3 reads CASSAGPGGYGYTF. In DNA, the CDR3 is TGTGCCAGCAGTGCCGGGCCAGGGGGCTATGGCTACACCTTC.

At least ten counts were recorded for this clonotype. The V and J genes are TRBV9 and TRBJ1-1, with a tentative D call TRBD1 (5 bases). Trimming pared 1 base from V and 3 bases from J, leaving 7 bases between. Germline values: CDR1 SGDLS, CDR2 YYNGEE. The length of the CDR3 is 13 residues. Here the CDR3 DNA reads TGTGCCAGCAGCGTATCGGGGGACACTGAAGCTTTCTTT. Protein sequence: CASSVSGDTEAFF.

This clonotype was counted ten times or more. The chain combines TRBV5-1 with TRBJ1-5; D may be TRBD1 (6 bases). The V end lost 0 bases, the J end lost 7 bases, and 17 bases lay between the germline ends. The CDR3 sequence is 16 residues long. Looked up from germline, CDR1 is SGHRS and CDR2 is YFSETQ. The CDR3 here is CASSLAGSGANQPQHF. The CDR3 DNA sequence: TGCGCCAGCAGCTTGGCCGGGTCGGGGGCTAACCAGCCCCAGCATTTT.

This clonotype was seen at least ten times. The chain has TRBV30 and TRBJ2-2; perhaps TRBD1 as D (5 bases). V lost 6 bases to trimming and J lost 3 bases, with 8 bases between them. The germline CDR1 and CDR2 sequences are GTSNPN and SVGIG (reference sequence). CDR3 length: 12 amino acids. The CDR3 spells CACGAHTGELFF. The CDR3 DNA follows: TGTGCCTGTGGGGCGCACACCGGGGAGCTGTTTTTT.

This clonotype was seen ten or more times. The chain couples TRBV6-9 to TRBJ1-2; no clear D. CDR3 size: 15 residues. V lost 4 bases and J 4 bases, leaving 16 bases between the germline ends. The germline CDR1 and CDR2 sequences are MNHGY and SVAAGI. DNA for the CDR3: TGTGCCAGCAGTTGGCCCGTGATCCCTTCCTATGGCTACACCTTC. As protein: CASSWPVIPSYGYTF.

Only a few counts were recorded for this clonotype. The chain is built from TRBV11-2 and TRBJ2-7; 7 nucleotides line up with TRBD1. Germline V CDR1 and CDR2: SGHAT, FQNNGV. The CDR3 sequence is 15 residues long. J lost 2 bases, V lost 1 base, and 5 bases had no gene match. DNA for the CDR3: TGTGCCAGCAGCTTAGGGGGGACAGAGACCTACGAGCAGTACTTC. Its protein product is CASSLGGTETYEQYF.

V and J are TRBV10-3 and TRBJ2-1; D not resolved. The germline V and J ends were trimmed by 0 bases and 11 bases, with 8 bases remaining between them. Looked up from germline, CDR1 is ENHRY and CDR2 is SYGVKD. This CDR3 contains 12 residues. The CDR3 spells CAISESVDQQFF. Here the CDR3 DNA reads TGTGCCATCAGTGAGTCGGTTGATCAGCAGTTCTTC.

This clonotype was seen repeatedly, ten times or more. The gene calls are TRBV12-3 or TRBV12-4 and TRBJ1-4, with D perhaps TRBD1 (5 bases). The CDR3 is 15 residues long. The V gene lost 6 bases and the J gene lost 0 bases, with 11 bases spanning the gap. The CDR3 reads CASRLTDATNEKLFF. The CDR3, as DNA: TGTGCCAGCAGGCTGACAGACGCAACTAATGAAAAACTGTTTTTT.

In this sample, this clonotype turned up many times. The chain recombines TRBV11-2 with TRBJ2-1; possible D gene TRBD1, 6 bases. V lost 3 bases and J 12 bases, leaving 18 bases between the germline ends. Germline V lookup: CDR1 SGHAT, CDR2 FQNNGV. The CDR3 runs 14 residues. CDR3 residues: CASSFPHTGMRQFF. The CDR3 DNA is TGTGCCAGCAGCTTCCCGCACACAGGGATGAGGCAGTTCTTC.

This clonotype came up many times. The CDR3 protein is CSARNRPDGYTF. The DNA for the CDR3 is TGCAGTGCTAGAAACAGGCCCGACGGCTACACCTTC. The gene calls are TRBV20-1 and TRBJ1-2; TRBD1 is a possible D gene (5 bases). Trimming pared 2 bases from V and 8 bases from J, leaving 12 bases between. Germline V CDR1 and CDR2: DFQATT, SNEGSKA (reference sequence). The CDR3 is 12 amino acids.

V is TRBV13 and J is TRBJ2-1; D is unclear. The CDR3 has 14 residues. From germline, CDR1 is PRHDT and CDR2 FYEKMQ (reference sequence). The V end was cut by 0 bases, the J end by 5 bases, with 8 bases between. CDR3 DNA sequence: TGTGCCAGCAGCTTAGGGGGCTCAAACAATGAGCAGTTCTTC. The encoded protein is CASSLGGSNNEQFF.

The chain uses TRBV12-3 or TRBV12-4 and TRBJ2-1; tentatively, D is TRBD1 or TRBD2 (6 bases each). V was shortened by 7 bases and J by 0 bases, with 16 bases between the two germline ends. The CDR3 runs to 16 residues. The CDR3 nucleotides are TGTGCCAGCAACGGAGGGGGGCCCAGCTCCTACAATGAGCAGTTCTTC. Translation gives CASNGGGPSSYNEQFF.

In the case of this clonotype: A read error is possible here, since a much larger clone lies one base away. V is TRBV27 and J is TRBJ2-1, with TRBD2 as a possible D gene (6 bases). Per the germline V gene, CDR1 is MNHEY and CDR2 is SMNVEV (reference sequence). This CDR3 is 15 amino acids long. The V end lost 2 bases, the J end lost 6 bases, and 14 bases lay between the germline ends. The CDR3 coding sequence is TGTGCCAGCAGTTTAAGAGGGGAGGCCTGCAATGAGCAGTTCTTC. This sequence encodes CASSLRGEACNEQFF.

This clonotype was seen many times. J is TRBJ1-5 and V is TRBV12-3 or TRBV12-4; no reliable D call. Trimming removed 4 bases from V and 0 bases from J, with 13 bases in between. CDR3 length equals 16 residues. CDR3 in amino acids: CASSSGGLGSNQPQHF. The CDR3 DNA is TGTGCCAGCAGTTCCGGCGGATTAGGTAGCAATCAGCCCCAGCATTTT.

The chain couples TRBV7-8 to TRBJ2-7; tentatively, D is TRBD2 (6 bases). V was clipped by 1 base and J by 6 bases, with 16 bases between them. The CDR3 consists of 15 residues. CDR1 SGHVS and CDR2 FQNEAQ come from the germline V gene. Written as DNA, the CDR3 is TGTGCCAGCAGCTTAGATGCAGGGAGGCTCGTCGAGCAGTACTTC. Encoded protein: CASSLDAGRLVEQYF.

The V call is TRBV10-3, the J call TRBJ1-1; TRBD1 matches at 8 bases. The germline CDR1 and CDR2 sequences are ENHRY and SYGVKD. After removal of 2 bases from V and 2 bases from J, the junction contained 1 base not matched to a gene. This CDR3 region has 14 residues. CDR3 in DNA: TGTGCCATCAGTGAGGGACAGGGTAACACTGAAGCTTTCTTT. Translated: CAISEGQGNTEAFF.

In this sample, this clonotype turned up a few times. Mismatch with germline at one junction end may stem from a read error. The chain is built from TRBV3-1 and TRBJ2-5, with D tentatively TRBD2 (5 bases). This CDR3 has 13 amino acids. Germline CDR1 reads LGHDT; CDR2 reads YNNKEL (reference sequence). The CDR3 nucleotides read TGTGCCAGCAGCCAGGGTGACGGGATGACCCGGTACTTC. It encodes CASSQGDGMTRYF.

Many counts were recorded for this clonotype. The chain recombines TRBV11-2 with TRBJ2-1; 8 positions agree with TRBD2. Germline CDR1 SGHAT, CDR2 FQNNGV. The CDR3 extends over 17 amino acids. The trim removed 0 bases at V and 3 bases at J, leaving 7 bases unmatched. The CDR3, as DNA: TGTGCCAGCAGCTTAGAGGGGCTAGCGGGTTACTACAATGAGCAGTTCTTC. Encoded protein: CASSLEGLAGYYNEQFF.

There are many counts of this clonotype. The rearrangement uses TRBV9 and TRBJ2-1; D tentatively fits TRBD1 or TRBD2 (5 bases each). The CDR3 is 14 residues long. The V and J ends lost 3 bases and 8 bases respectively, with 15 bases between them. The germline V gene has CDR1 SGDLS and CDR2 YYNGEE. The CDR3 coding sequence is TGTGCCAGCAGCGCCCGGGGCGCCGGATATGAGCAGTTCTTC. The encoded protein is CASSARGAGYEQFF.